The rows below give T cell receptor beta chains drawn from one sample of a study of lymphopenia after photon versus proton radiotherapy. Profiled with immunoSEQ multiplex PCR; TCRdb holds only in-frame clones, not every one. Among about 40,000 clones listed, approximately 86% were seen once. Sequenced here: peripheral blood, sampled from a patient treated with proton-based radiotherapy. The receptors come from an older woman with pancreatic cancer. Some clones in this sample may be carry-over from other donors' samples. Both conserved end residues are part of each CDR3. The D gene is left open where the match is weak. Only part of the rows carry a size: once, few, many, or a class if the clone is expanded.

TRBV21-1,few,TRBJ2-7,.,CASSKDYTSGSSYEQYF,TGTGCCAGCAGCAAAGATTATACTAGCGGAAGCTCCTACGAGCAGTACTTC
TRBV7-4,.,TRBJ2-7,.,CASSLFHGSYEQYF,TGTGCCAGCAGCTTATTTCACGGCTCCTACGAGCAGTACTTC
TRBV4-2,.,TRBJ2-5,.,CASSPQWDPGETQYF,TGTGCCAGCAGTCCCCAGTGGGACCCGGGGGAGACCCAGTACTTC
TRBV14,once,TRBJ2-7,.,CASSQDAARMIPYEQYF,TGTGCCAGCAGCCAAGATGCAGCGCGGATGATCCCCTACGAGCAGTACTTC
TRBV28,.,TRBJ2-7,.,CASSLGGPPYEQYF,TGTGCCAGCAGTTTAGGGGGGCCTCCCTACGAGCAGTACTTC
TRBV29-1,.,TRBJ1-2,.,CSVEGTGRGYGYTF,TGCAGCGTTGAAGGAACCGGACGGGGCTATGGCTACACCTTC
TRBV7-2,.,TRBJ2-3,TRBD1,CASSSAGGVTDTQYF,TGTGCCAGCAGCTCCGCAGGGGGAGTGACAGATACGCAGTATTTT
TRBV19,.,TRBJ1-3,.,CASSITAGSGNTIYF,TGTGCCAGTAGTATAACTGCAGGCTCTGGAAACACCATATATTTT
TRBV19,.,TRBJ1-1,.,CASNPRAGLNTEAFF,TGTGCCAGTAACCCGCGGGCAGGGCTTAACACTGAAGCTTTCTTT
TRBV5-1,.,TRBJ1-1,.,CASSYTMNTEAFF,TGCGCCAGCAGCTACACTATGAACACTGAAGCTTTCTTT
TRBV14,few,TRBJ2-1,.,CASSQDFAGDEQFF,TGTGCCAGCAGCCAAGATTTTGCGGGCGATGAGCAGTTCTTC
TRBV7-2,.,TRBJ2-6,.,CASQRGGYTPGANVLTF,TGTGCCAGCCAGCGAGGGGGATACACCCCTGGGGCCAACGTCCTGACTTTC
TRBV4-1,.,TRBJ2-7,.,CASSQDLWREQYF,TGCGCCAGCAGCCAAGACCTTTGGAGAGAGCAGTACTTC
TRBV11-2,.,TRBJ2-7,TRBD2,CASSPRLAGSGEQYF,TGTGCCAGCAGCCCTAGACTAGCGGGATCGGGGGAGCAGTACTTC
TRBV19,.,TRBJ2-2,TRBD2,CASSRLTSGNFPGELFF,TGTGCCAGTAGTCGACTCACTAGCGGGAATTTTCCCGGGGAGCTGTTTTTT
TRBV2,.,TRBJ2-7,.,CASSVLSYEQYF,TGTGCCAGCAGTGTCCTGTCCTACGAGCAGTACTTC
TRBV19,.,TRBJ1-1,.,CASSISPGPMNTEAFF,TGTGCCAGTAGTATATCCCCAGGTCCCATGAACACTGAAGCTTTCTTT
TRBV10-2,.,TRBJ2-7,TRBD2,CASSGTTYEQYF,TGCGCCAGCAGCGGGACTACCTACGAGCAGTACTTC
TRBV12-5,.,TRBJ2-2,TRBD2,CASGSPPGGRRTGELFF,TGTGCTAGTGGTTCCCCCCCGGGCGGGAGACGCACCGGGGAGCTGTTTTTT
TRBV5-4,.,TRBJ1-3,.,CASSSGTVLSGNTIYF,TGTGCCAGCAGCTCCGGGACTGTCCTTTCTGGAAACACCATATATTTT
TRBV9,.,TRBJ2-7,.,CASSVVGSSYEQYF,TGTGCCAGCAGCGTAGTCGGCAGCTCCTACGAGCAGTACTTC
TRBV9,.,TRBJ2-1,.,CASSVRDAGWEQFF,TGTGCCAGCAGCGTCCGGGACGCGGGTTGGGAGCAGTTCTTC
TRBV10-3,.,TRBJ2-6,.,CAIRGDTSSGANVLTF,TGTGCCATCCGGGGGGACACGAGCTCTGGGGCCAACGTCCTGACTTTC
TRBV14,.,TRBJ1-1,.,CASSRSGMKAEAFF,TGTGCCAGCAGCCGTTCAGGGATGAAAGCTGAAGCTTTCTTT
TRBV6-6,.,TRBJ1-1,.,CASSRGENTEAFF,TGTGCCAGCAGTCGCGGGGAGAACACTGAAGCTTTCTTT
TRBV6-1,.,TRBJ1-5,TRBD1,CASKLQGSNQPQHF,TGTGCCAGCAAGCTACAGGGGAGCAATCAGCCCCAGCATTTT
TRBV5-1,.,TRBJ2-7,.,CASSLVSGAYEQYF,TGCGCCAGCAGCTTGGTTAGCGGAGCCTACGAGCAGTACTTC
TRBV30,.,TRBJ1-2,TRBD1,CAWSVGGVYGYTF,TGTGCCTGGAGTGTAGGGGGCGTCTATGGCTACACCTTC
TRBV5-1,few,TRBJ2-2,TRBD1,CASSLTGTGTGELFF,TGCGCCAGCAGCTTAACCGGGACAGGGACCGGGGAGCTGTTTTTT
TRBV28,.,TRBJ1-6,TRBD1,CASSSGQGIGSPLHF,TGTGCCAGCTCCTCGGGACAGGGTATCGGTTCACCCCTCCACTTT
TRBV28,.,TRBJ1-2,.,CASSLYGQNYGYTF,TGTGCCAGCAGTTTATACGGACAGAACTATGGCTACACCTTC
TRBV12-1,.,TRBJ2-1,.,CASITPRNNEQFF,TGTGCCAGCATAACCCCGCGTAACAATGAGCAGTTCTTC
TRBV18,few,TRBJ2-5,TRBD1,CASSLPLTGGGETQYF,TGTGCCAGCTCACTCCCGTTGACAGGGGGCGGTGAGACCCAGTACTTC
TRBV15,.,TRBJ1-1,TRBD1,CATSRRGQGQMNTEAFF,TGTGCCACCAGCAGACGAGGACAGGGACAAATGAACACTGAAGCTTTCTTT
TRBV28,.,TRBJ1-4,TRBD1,CASSSPGTGGEKLFF,TGTGCCAGCAGTTCCCCCGGGACAGGGGGGGAAAAACTGTTTTTT
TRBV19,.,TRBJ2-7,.,CASSPQRGSYEQYF,TGTGCCAGTAGTCCTCAGAGGGGCTCCTACGAGCAGTACTTC
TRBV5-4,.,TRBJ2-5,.,CASSLFFQETQYF,TGTGCCAGCAGCTTGTTCTTCCAAGAGACCCAGTACTTC
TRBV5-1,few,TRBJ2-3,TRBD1,CASSEGQNTDTQYF,TGCGCCAGCAGCGAGGGACAGAACACAGATACGCAGTATTTT
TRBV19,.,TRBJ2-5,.,CASSPGPSQETQYF,TGTGCCAGTAGTCCCGGGCCTTCACAAGAGACCCAGTACTTC
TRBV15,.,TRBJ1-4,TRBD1,CATSRAGTGRATNEKLFF,TGTGCCACCAGCAGGGCCGGGACAGGACGAGCAACTAATGAAAAACTGTTTTTT
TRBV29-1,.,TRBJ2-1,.,CSVGSRRTYNEQFF,TGCAGCGTTGGTAGTAGGAGGACCTACAATGAGCAGTTCTTC
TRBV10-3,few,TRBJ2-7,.,CAISTPGNEQYF,TGTGCCATCAGCACTCCAGGGAACGAGCAGTACTTC